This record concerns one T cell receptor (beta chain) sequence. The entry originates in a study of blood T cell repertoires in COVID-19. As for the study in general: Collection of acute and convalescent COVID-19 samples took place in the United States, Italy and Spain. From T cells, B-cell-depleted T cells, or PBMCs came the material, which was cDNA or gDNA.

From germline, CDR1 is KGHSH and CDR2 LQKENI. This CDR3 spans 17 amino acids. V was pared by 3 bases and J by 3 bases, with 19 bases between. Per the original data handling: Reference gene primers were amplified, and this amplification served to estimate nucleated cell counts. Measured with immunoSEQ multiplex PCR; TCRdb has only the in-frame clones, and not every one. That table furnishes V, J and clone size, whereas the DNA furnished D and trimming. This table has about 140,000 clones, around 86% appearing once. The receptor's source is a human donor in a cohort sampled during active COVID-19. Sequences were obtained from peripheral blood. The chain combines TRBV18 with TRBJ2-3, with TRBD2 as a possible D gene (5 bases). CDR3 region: CASSPSLGSESTDTQYF. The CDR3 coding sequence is TGTGCCAGCTCACCTTCACTAGGGAGCGAATCGACAGATACGCAGTATTTT.